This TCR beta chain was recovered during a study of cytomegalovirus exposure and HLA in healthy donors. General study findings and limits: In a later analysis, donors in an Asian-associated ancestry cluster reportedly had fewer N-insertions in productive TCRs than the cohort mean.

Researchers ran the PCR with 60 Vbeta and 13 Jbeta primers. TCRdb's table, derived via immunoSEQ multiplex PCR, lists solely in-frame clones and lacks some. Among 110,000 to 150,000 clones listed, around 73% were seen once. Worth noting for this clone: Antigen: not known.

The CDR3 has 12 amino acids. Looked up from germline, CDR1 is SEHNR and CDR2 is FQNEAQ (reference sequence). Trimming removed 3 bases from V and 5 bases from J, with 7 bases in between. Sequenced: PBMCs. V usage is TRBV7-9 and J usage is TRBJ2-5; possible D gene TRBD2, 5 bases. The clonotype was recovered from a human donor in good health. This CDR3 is CASSFGDETQYF. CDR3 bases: TGTGCCAGCAGCTTCGGGGATGAGACCCAGTACTTC.